A single sample gave rise to the 13 T cell receptor beta chains below, sequenced in a study of blood T cells in healthy people across ages. Using a J-beta primer mix together with a sample-barcoded 5' primer, a second PCR was run for about 6 to 11 cycles. One entry per CDR3 protein, called by TCRdb with MiXCR from the 5' RACE reads. This table has around 970,000 distinct CDR3 sequences, roughly 51% appearing once. Source material: blood. These receptors originate from a woman aged 55-70 years in good health.

The chain combines TRBV12-5 with TRBJ1-2; D gene ambiguous. V was trimmed by 6 bases and J by 9 bases, leaving 14 bases between them. Germline V lookup: CDR1 LGHNT, CDR2 FRNRAP. The CDR3 has 12 amino acids. CDR3 in amino acids: CASGPGVTSYTF. Here the CDR3 DNA reads TGTGCTAGTGGCCCCGGTGTTACGAGCTACACCTTC.

With regard to this clonotype: Since a much larger clone is just one base distant, this may be a read error. This rearrangement joins TRBV7-2 to TRBJ2-4; tentative D call: TRBD2 (6 bases). Looked up from germline, CDR1 is SGHTA and CDR2 is FQGNSA. The V end lost 0 bases, the J end lost 13 bases, and 16 bases lay between the germline ends. The CDR3 sequence is 14 residues long. CDR3 region: CASSLADSRRGQYF. CDR3 sequence (DNA): TGTGCCAGCAGCTTAGCCGACTCCAGACGGGGGCAGTACTTC.

This clonotype has more than one count but fewer than ten. The V and J genes are TRBV20-1 and TRBJ2-1, with 12 bases aligning to TRBD2. CDR3 length: 18 amino acids. Germline trimming cut 3 bases from V and 7 bases from J; bases unmatched to any gene: 16. The V gene's germline CDR1 is DFQATT and CDR2 SNEGSKA (reference sequence). DNA of the CDR3: TGCAGTGCTAGTCGGCCTAGCGGGAGGGCATCACTGTGGAATGAGCAGTTCTTC. Encoded protein: CSASRPSGRASLWNEQFF.

The chain has TRBV3-1 and TRBJ1-4, with a weak D call TRBD1 (5 bases). The CDR3 covers 13 residues. Trimming removed 3 bases at V and 8 bases at J, with 10 bases between. Germline assignment: CDR1 LGHDT and CDR2 YNNKEL (reference sequence). CDR3 nucleotides: TGTGCCAGCAGCCAGGTCAGGGACGAAAAACTGTTTTTT. This gives the protein CASSQVRDEKLFF. Variable domain in full (rest from reference TRBV3-1 and TRBJ1-4): DTAVSQTPKYLVTQMGNDKSIKCEQNLGHDTMYWYKQDSKKFLKIMFSYNNKELIINETVPNRFSPKSPDKAHLNLHINSLELGDSAVYFCASSQVRDEKLFFGSGTQLSVL.

In this sample, this clonotype turned up a few times. The chain carries TRBV4-1 and TRBJ2-1, with TRBD2 matching 9 bases. The CDR3 totals 16 residues. V shed 4 bases, J shed 8 bases, and the junction held 12 bases outside the gene matches. Germline CDR1 reads MGHRA; CDR2 reads YSYEKL. The CDR3 region has the DNA TGCGCCAGCAGCCGGGAGACTAGCGGCGGCGACTATGAGCAGTTCTTC. Amino acid sequence: CASSRETSGGDYEQFF.

This clonotype was counted only a few times. The V and J genes are TRBV15 and TRBJ2-7; 8 bases map to TRBD2. V lost 3 bases to trimming and J lost 5 bases; unmatched junction nucleotides: 12. The CDR3 has 16 residues. Germline values: CDR1 LNHNV, CDR2 YYDKDF (reference sequence). The CDR3 nucleotides read TGTGCCACCAGCAGGGGTTCCGGGACTAGTGGCCACGAGCAGTACTTC. Protein sequence: CATSRGSGTSGHEQYF.

The chain couples TRBV12-3 or TRBV12-4 to TRBJ2-2; the match to TRBD1 covers 9 bases. The CDR3 sequence is 15 residues long. The J segment lost 6 bases and the V segment lost 5 bases, leaving 7 bases of the junction unmatched. For the CDR3, the DNA is TGTGCCAGCAGTCCGGGACAGGGCACCGCCGGGGAGCTGTTTTTT. Its protein is CASSPGQGTAGELFF.

This clonotype has a handful of counts. The chain employs TRBV25-1 and TRBJ2-5; D is unresolved. Germline V CDR1 and CDR2: MGHDK, SYGVNS. Trimming cost V 8 bases and J 7 bases, with 8 bases left between them. This CDR3 region has 10 residues. CDR3 region: CASELSTQYF. Written as DNA, the CDR3 is TGTGCCAGCGAACTTTCGACCCAGTACTTC. Combining the CDR3 with reference TRBV25-1 and TRBJ2-5 gives the whole variable domain EADIYQTPRYLVIGTGKKITLECSQTMGHDKMYWYQQDPGMELHLIHYSYGVNSTEKGDLSSESTVSRIRTEHFPLTLESARPSHTSQYLCASELSTQYFGPGTRLLVL.

The chain uses TRBV6-6 and TRBJ2-7, with TRBD2 matching over 8 bases. CDR1 is MNHNY and CDR2 is SVGAGI in the germline V gene (reference sequence). The junction had 11 bases not matched to a gene; V was cut back by 6 bases and J by 4 bases. The CDR3 runs 15 residues. CDR3 nucleotide sequence: TGTGCCAGCAGCGACCTGCGGCGGGGGGCATACGAGCAGTACTTC. It encodes CASSDLRRGAYEQYF.

This clonotype has a handful of counts. The chain carries TRBV12-3 or TRBV12-4 and TRBJ2-3, with 7 bases identical to TRBD2. The J segment lost 1 base and the V segment lost 6 bases, leaving 10 bases of the junction unmatched. CDR3 length: 16 amino acids. CDR3 sequence reads: CASSVTGTSGTDTQYF. The DNA for the CDR3 is TGTGCCAGCAGCGTCACGGGAACTAGCGGCACAGATACGCAGTATTTT.

This clonotype has a handful of counts. This may arise from a read error, as a much more abundant clone is one base away. This chain links TRBV29-1 with TRBJ2-5, with 8 bases lining up with TRBD1. Looked up from germline, CDR1 is SQVTM and CDR2 is ANQGSEA. The CDR3 loop spans 14 amino acids. V was clipped by 7 bases and J by 11 bases; unmatched bases: 18. CDR3 DNA: TGCAGCGGGGTCGGGACAGGCCCGTACAATGAGCAGTACTTC. This translates into CSGVGTGPYNEQYF.

The chain recombines TRBV27 with TRBJ2-3; D gene uncertain. Trimming shortened V by 5 bases and J by 7 bases, and 16 bases separated the two germline ends. The germline gives CDR1 MNHEY, CDR2 SMNVEV (reference sequence). This CDR3 comprises 14 residues. The CDR3 nucleotides read TGTGCCAGCAGTGCTCGGGTGTTCAATAATACGCAGTATTTT. It codes for CASSARVFNNTQYF.

V is TRBV20-1 and J is TRBJ1-4; possible D gene TRBD1, 5 bases. The CDR3 has 12 amino acids. V was pared by 3 bases and J by 10 bases, with 12 bases between. Germline lookup yields CDR1 DFQATT and CDR2 SNEGSKA (reference sequence). CDR3 nucleotide sequence: TGCAGTGCTAGTGACGTGCAGGGAAAACTGTTTTTT. Its translation: CSASDVQGKLFF.